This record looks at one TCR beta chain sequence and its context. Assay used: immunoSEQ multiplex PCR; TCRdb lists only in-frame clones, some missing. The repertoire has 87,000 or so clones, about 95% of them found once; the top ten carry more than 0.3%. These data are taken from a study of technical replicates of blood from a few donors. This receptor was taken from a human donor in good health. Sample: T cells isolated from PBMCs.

CDR3 bases: TGTGCCAGCAGTTTACCTGACAGGGGGGGGACCCAGTACTTC. Translation: CASSLPDRGGTQYF. V gene TRBV27 combines with J gene TRBJ2-5; TRBD1 aligns across 9 bases. Losses at the gene ends were 2 bases for V and 7 bases for J; bases not matched to a gene: 5. Germline CDR1 MNHEY, CDR2 SMNVEV (reference sequence). The CDR3 covers 14 residues.